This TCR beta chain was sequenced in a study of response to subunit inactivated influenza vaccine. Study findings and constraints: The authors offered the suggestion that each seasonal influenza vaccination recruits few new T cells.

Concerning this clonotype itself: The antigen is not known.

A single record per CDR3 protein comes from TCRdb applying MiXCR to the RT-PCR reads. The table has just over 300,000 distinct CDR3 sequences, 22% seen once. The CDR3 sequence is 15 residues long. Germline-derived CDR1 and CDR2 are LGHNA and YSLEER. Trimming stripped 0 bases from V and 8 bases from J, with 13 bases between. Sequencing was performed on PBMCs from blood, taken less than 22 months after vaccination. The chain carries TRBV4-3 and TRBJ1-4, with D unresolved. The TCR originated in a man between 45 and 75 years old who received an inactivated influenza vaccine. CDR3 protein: CASSQDGKVSEKLFF. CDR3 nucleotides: TGCGCCAGCAGCCAAGATGGGAAGGTGTCCGAAAAACTGTTTTTT.